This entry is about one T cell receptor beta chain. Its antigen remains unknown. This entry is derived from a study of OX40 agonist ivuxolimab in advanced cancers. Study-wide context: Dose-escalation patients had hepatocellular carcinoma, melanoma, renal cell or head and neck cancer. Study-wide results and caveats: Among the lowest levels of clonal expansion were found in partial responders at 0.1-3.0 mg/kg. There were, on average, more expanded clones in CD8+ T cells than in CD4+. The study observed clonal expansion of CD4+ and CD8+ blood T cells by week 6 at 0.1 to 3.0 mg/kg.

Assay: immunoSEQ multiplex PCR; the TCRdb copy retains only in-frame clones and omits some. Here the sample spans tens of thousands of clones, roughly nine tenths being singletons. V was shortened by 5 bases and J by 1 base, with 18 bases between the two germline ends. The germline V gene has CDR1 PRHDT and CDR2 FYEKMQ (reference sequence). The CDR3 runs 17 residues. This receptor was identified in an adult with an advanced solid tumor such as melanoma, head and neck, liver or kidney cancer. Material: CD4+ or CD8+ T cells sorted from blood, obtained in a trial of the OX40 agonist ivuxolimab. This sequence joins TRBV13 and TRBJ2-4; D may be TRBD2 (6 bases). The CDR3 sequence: CASSKEDGGWAKNIQYF. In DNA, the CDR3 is TGTGCCAGCAGCAAAGAGGACGGGGGTTGGGCCAAAAACATTCAGTACTTC.